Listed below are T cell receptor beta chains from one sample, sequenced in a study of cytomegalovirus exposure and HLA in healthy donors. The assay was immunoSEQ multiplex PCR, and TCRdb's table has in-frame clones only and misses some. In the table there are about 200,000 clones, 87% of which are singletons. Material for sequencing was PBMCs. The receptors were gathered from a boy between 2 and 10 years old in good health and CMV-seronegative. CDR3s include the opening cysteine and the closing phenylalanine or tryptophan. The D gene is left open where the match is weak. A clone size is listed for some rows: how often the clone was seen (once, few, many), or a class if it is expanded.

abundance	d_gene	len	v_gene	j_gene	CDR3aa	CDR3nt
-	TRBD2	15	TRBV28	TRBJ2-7	CASSFRAGGRYEQYF	TGTGCCAGCAGTTTTCGAGCGGGGGGGAGGTACGAGCAGTACTTC
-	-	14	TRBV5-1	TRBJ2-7	CASSLYAGDYEQYF	TGCGCCAGCAGCTTGTACGCAGGGGACTACGAGCAGTACTTC
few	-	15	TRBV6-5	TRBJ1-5	CASSYSAGVSQPQHF	TGTGCCAGCAGTTACTCTGCAGGGGTGAGTCAGCCCCAGCATTTT
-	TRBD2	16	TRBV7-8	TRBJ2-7	CASSPSSSGSSYEQYF	TGTGCCAGCAGCCCCTCGTCAAGCGGGAGCTCCTACGAGCAGTACTTC
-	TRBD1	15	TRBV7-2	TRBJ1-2	CASSLTGAPGYGYTF	TGTGCCAGCAGCTTAACAGGGGCTCCTGGCTATGGCTACACCTTC
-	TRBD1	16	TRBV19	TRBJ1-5	CASSITGAFSNQPQHF	TGTGCCAGTAGTATAACAGGGGCCTTTAGCAATCAGCCCCAGCATTTT
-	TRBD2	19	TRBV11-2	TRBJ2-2	CASRTYILAGGKNTGELFF	TGTGCCAGCAGGACCTACATCCTAGCGGGAGGGAAAAACACCGGGGAGCTGTTTTTT
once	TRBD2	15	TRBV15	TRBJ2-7	CATSRGLAGAYEQYF	TGTGCCACCAGCAGAGGACTAGCGGGAGCCTACGAGCAGTACTTC
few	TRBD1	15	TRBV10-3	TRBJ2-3	CAISEGTGRFDTQYF	TGTGCCATCAGTGAGGGGACAGGGCGATTTGATACGCAGTATTTT
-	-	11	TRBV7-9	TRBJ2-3	CASSPSGTQYF	TGTGCCAGCAGCCCCTCGGGTACGCAGTATTTT
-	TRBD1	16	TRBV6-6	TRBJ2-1	CASSYASGTVYNEQFF	TGTGCCAGCAGTTACGCCTCCGGGACAGTATACAATGAGCAGTTCTTC
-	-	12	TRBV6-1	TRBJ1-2	CASGRSLYGYTF	TGTGCCAGCGGCAGATCCCTCTATGGCTACACCTTC
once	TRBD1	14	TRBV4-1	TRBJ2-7	CASSPDRGSYEQYF	TGCGCCAGCAGCCCAGACAGGGGATCCTACGAGCAGTACTTC
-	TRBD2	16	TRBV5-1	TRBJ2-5	CASSLATAGGKETQYF	TGCGCCAGCAGCTTGGCCACAGCGGGGGGCAAAGAGACCCAGTACTTC
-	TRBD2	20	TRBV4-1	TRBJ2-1	CASSLISGLAGVRSYNEQFF	TGCGCCAGCAGCCTCATTTCGGGACTAGCGGGAGTTCGGTCCTACAATGAGCAGTTCTTC
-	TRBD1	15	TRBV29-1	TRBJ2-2	CSVFPLTGVTGELFF	TGCAGCGTTTTTCCCCTTACAGGGGTCACCGGGGAGCTGTTTTTT
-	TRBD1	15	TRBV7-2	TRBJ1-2	CASSWDRGGHYGYTF	TGTGCCAGCTCGTGGGACAGGGGAGGCCACTATGGCTACACCTTC
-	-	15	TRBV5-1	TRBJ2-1	CASSLLGGANNEQFF	TGCGCCAGCAGCTTGTTGGGGGGGGCCAACAATGAGCAGTTCTTC
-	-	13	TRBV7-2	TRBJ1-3	CASSPGGGNTIYF	TGTGCCAGCAGCCCGGGGGGGGGAAACACCATATATTTT
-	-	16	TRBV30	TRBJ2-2	CAWTTPGRPWAGELFF	TGTGCCTGGACAACCCCGGGGAGGCCGTGGGCCGGGGAGCTGTTTTTT
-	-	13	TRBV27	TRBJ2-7	CASSRQALYEQYF	TGTGCCAGCAGTCGACAGGCCCTCTACGAGCAGTACTTC
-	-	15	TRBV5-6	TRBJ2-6	CASSYGVSGANVLTF	TGTGCCAGCAGCTACGGGGTCTCTGGGGCCAACGTCCTGACTTTC
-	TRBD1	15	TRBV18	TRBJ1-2	CASSPLGQGVYGYTF	TGTGCCAGCTCACCGCTTGGACAGGGGGTCTATGGCTACACCTTC
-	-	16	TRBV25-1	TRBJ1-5	CASTGPGGNSNQPQHF	TGTGCCAGCACCGGACCGGGGGGCAACAGTAATCAGCCCCAGCATTTT
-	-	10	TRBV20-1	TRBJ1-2	CSGGVHGYTF	TGCAGTGGGGGGGTTCATGGCTACACCTTC
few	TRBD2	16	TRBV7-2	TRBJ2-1	CASSLGASGGINEQFF	TGTGCCAGCAGCTTAGGGGCTAGCGGGGGGATTAATGAGCAGTTCTTC
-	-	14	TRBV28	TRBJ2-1	CASSYEAMDNEQFF	TGTGCCAGCAGTTACGAAGCTATGGACAATGAGCAGTTCTTC
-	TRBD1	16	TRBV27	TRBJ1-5	CASSRTGQGGNQPQHF	TGTGCCAGCAGCCGAACGGGACAGGGTGGGAATCAGCCCCAGCATTTT
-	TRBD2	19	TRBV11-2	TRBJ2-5	CASSLDTEGTSGDQETQYF	TGTGCCAGCAGCTTAGATACGGAGGGAACTAGCGGCGACCAAGAGACCCAGTACTTC
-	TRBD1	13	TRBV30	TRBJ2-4	CAWGTDAKNIQYF	TGTGCCTGGGGGACAGACGCCAAAAACATTCAGTACTTC
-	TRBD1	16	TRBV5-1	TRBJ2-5	CASSAEGQGARETQYF	TGCGCCAGCAGCGCCGAAGGACAGGGGGCGCGAGAGACCCAGTACTTC
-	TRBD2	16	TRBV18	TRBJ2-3	CASSPLSGRVSDTQYF	TGTGCCAGCTCACCTTTGAGCGGGAGGGTATCAGATACGCAGTATTTT